These 10 T cell receptor beta chains originate from one sample sequenced in a study of beta chain features in type 1 diabetes. Findings and limits, study-wide: Shorter TCRB CDR3s, moderately but significantly so, marked every one of the four CD4+ subsets in Type 1 diabetes patients.

The antigens of these receptors remain unknown. Reverse transcribing all isolated RNA meant expressed TCRB transcripts were sequenced. The assay was immunoSEQ multiplex PCR, and TCRdb's table has in-frame clones only and misses some. The sample lists about 370,000 clones, over 8.5% seen once, with about 0.64% in the top ten. The sample consisted of central memory CD4+ T cells from blood. These receptors were taken from a man in his thirties or forties with type 1 diabetes.

The table lists this clone with many counts. The chain has TRBV27 and TRBJ2-1, with 12 positions matching TRBD2. V shed 3 bases, J shed 0 bases, and the junction held 6 bases outside the gene matches. The CDR3 length is 18 residues. Germline V gene sequence: CDR1 MNHEY, CDR2 SMNVEV (reference sequence). The CDR3 here is CASSLRLAGVDSYNEQFF. For the CDR3, the DNA is TGTGCCAGCAGTTTGCGACTAGCGGGAGTGGACTCCTACAATGAGCAGTTCTTC.

The CDR3 region has the DNA TGTGCCTGGACCGACAGGACTAGCGGCTCCTACGAGCAGTACTTC. It specifies CAWTDRTSGSYEQYF. The V gene is TRBV30, the J gene TRBJ2-5; TRBD2 matches at 10 bases. TRBJ2-7 explains the end of the DNA better; the J call may be wrong. The germline CDR1 and CDR2 sequences are GTSNPN and SVGIG (reference sequence). The CDR3 is 15 amino acids.

As concerns this clone: At one of its ends the junction is not consistent with the germline gene, which may arise from a read error. V and J are TRBV7-7 and TRBJ2-3; the D call may be TRBD1 or TRBD2 (5 bases each). Germline V CDR1 and CDR2: SSHAT, FNYEAQ (reference sequence). This CDR3 has 15 residues. Here the CDR3 DNA reads TGTGCTAGCAGCTTAGGTGGGGACGTGACAGATACGCAGTATTTT. Amino acid sequence: CASSLGGDVTDTQYF.

This clone came up a few times. The V and J genes are TRBV7-3 and TRBJ2-2; tentatively, D is TRBD2 (5 bases). This CDR3 contains 15 residues. CDR1 is SGHTA, CDR2 FQGTGA, per germline. Trimming pared 5 bases from V and 0 bases from J, leaving 10 bases between. The CDR3 sequence: CASSADGTNTGELFF. CDR3 sequence (DNA): TGTGCCAGCAGCGCGGACGGGACGAACACCGGGGAGCTGTTTTTT.

In this sample, this clone turned up a few times. CDR3: CASRVGGFNEKLFF. CDR3 sequence (DNA): TGTGCCAGCAGGGTGGGAGGGTTTAATGAAAAACTGTTTTTT. This sequence joins TRBV28 and TRBJ1-4; no definite D call. This CDR3 region has 14 residues. V was cut by 6 bases and J by 4 bases, with 12 bases left in between. Per germline, CDR1 MDHEN and CDR2 SYDVKM.

The rearrangement uses TRBV29-1 and TRBJ2-2, with no clear D. The germline V and J ends were trimmed by 4 bases and 1 base, with 7 bases remaining between them. This CDR3 spans 13 amino acids. Germline CDR1 reads SQVTM; CDR2 reads ANQGSEA. For the CDR3, the DNA is TGCAGCGTTGCGGCGGTGAACACCGGGGAGCTGTTTTTT. It specifies CSVAAVNTGELFF.

This chain connects TRBV28 to TRBJ1-5, with 7 nucleotides matching TRBD1. Trimming removed 7 bases from V and 2 bases from J; junction bases left unmatched: 8. Germline CDR1 MDHEN, CDR2 SYDVKM. The CDR3 is made up of 15 amino acids. CDR3 in amino acids: CASNLGTARNQPQHF. In DNA form, the CDR3 reads TGTGCCAGCAACCTTGGGACAGCCCGCAATCAGCCCCAGCATTTT.

This clone was counted only a few times. This chain connects TRBV28 to TRBJ1-2; 7 positions match TRBD1. The CDR3 runs 16 residues. The trim removed 7 bases at V and 5 bases at J, leaving 16 bases unmatched. Germline V gene sequence: CDR1 MDHEN, CDR2 SYDVKM. DNA of the CDR3: TGTGCCAGCACATTAGGAGGGGGCGCGGGTCGGTATGGCTACACCTTC. It yields the protein CASTLGGGAGRYGYTF.

The chain uses TRBV7-9 and TRBJ2-7, with 8 bases fitting TRBD1. Per germline, CDR1 SEHNR and CDR2 FQNEAQ (reference sequence). This CDR3 has 14 residues. V lost 2 bases, J lost 7 bases, and 7 bases stayed unmatched. The CDR3 is CASSLQTGALEQYF. CDR3 sequence (DNA): TGTGCCAGCAGCTTACAGACAGGGGCGTTGGAGCAGTACTTC.

The chain recombines TRBV7-6 with TRBJ2-3; D is perhaps TRBD1 (6 bases). The germline gives CDR1 SGHVS, CDR2 FNYEAQ. This CDR3 has 11 amino acids. The V end lost 9 bases, the J end lost 5 bases, and 9 bases lay between the germline ends. The DNA of the CDR3 is TGTGCCAGTTTAGGGGGAGATACGCAGTATTTT. Translated: CASLGGDTQYF.